Each of the 5 T cell receptor beta chains below was sequenced from the same sample in a study of blood T cell repertoires in COVID-19. Using immunoSEQ multiplex PCR, the repertoire was profiled, and TCRdb retains in-frame clones only, with some absent. The sample carries 150,000 to 200,000 clones, about 90% recorded once. The sample consisted of PBMCs or T cells enriched from blood (not recorded which). These TCRs come from a woman aged 45 to 65 who had recovered from COVID-19.

The chain is built from TRBV6-5 and TRBJ2-1; 8 nucleotides align to TRBD2. V dropped 9 bases and J dropped 8; count of bases not matched to a gene: 3. Germline CDR1 reads MNHEY; CDR2 reads SVGAGI. This CDR3 has 11 amino acids. The CDR3 nucleotides are TGTGCCAGTTGGCGGGGGGATGAGCAGTTCTTC. It specifies CASWRGDEQFF.

The rearrangement joins TRBV20-1 to TRBJ2-7, with a weak D call TRBD1 (6 bases). This CDR3 spans 15 amino acids. The germline gives CDR1 DFQATT, CDR2 SNEGSKA (reference sequence). Trimming cost V 3 bases and J 0 bases, with 15 bases left between them. CDR3 sequence: CSASSWGLRSYEQYF. The CDR3 bases are TGCAGTGCTAGTTCATGGGGGCTACGCTCCTACGAGCAGTACTTC.

The chain has TRBV11-3 and TRBJ2-1; D is perhaps TRBD2 (5 bases). This CDR3 contains 14 residues. Germline V gene lookup returns CDR1 SGHNT and CDR2 YENEEA. Trimming stripped 5 bases from V and 5 bases from J, with 13 bases between. The DNA of the CDR3 is TGTGCCAGCAGCGCGGGTGTTTTGGACAATGAGCAGTTCTTC. Its protein product is CASSAGVLDNEQFF.

The chain has TRBV14 and TRBJ2-7; D unclear. V was pared by 0 bases and J by 2 bases, with 8 bases between. Germline-derived CDR1 and CDR2 are SGHDN and FVKESK. The CDR3 is made up of 14 amino acids. CDR3 coding DNA: TGTGCCAGCAGCCAAGATGATTCAGCCTACGAGCAGTACTTC. Translating gives CASSQDDSAYEQYF. Combining the CDR3 with reference TRBV14 and TRBJ2-7 gives the whole variable domain EAGVTQFPSHSVIEKGQTVTLRCDPISGHDNLYWYRRVMGKEIKFLLHFVKESKQDESGMPNNRFLAERTGGTYSTLKVQPAELEDSGVYFCASSQDDSAYEQYFGPGTRLTVT.

The chain joins TRBV7-9 to TRBJ2-1; D is perhaps TRBD1 (5 bases). V lost 3 bases, J lost 7 bases, and 10 bases lay in between. The CDR3 spans 13 residues. Per germline, CDR1 SEHNR and CDR2 FQNEAQ (reference sequence). CDR3 sequence reads: CASSLQGPNEQFF. The CDR3 DNA reads as TGTGCCAGCAGCTTGCAGGGCCCGAATGAGCAGTTCTTC. Filled out from reference TRBV7-9 and TRBJ2-1, the complete variable domain reads DTGVSQNPRHKITKRGQNVTFRCDPISEHNRLYWYRQTLGQGPEFLTYFQNEAQLEKSRLLSDRFSAERPKGSFSTLEIQRTEQGDSAMYLCASSLQGPNEQFFGPGTRLTVL.